The clone carrying this T cell receptor (beta chain) was picked up many times. The sample comes from a study of patients and donors after allogeneic stem cell transplantation. Germline V gene data show CDR1 as SGDLS and CDR2 as YYNGEE. With V trimmed by 0 bases and J by 3 bases, 5 bases remained unmatched. The CDR3 length is 17 residues. TCRdb called the RT-PCR reads again in MiXCR, with one record for every CDR3 protein. The sample has approximately 430,000 distinct CDR3 sequences, roughly 17% seen once. The chain joins TRBV9 to TRBJ2-2; TRBD2 matches at 10 bases. Sequenced material: blood, either unsorted or a sorted T cell fraction (not recorded which). The clonotype comes from a human donor who was either an allogeneic HSCT recipient or a stem cell or donor lymphocyte infusion donor (not recorded which). It is not recorded whose cells these are; they may come from a transplant donor. DNA of the CDR3: TGTGCCAGCAGCGTAGTGGGGCTAGCGGGAGACACCGGGGAGCTGTTTTTT. The encoded protein is CASSVVGLAGDTGELFF.